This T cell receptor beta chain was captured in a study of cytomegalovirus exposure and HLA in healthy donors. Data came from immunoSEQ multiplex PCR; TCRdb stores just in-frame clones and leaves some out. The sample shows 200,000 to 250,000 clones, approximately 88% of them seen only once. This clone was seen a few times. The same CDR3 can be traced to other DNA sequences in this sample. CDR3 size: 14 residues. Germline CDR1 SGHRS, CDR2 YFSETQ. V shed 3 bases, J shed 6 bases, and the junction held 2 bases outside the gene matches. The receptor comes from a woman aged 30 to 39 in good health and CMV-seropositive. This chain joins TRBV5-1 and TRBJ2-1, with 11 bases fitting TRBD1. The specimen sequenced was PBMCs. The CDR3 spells CASSSGTGGNEQFF. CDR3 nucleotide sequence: TGCGCCAGCAGCTCGGGGACAGGGGGCAATGAGCAGTTCTTC.